The 27 T cell receptor beta chains presented below share a single source sample, sequenced in a study of blood T cell repertoires in COVID-19. This table comes from immunoSEQ multiplex PCR, and its TCRdb copy is limited to in-frame clones, with some not included. The sample has approximately 220,000 clones, about nine tenths seen once; the top ten hold around 2.6%. Sequenced: PBMCs or T cells enriched from blood (not recorded which). The receptors shown here come from a woman younger than 45 with acute COVID-19.

V gene TRBV19 combines with J gene TRBJ1-6; a possible D gene is TRBD1 (5 bases). Germline V gene data show CDR1 as LNHDA and CDR2 as SQIVND (reference sequence). This CDR3 is built from 16 residues. Trimming took 3 bases from V and 10 from J, leaving 19 bases between them. The CDR3 here is CASSMWRDRRGSPLHF. The CDR3 nucleotides read TGTGCCAGTAGTATGTGGAGGGACCGGAGAGGCTCACCCCTCCACTTT. The variable domain in full, completed from reference TRBV19 and TRBJ1-6, reads DGGITQSPKYLFRKEGQNVTLSCEQNLNHDAMYWYRQDPGQGLRLIYYSQIVNDFQKGDIAEGYSVSREKKESFPLTVTSAQKNPTAFYLCASSMWRDRRGSPLHFGNGTRLTVT.

This clone came up once. The chain links TRBV7-2 to TRBJ2-7; maybe TRBD1 (5 bases). The CDR3 has 15 residues. Per the germline V gene, CDR1 is SGHTA and CDR2 is FQGNSA. Trimming stripped 5 bases from V and 5 bases from J, with 19 bases between. CDR3 sequence: CASSPGHPGIHEQYF. CDR3 in DNA: TGTGCCAGCAGCCCTGGACACCCTGGTATCCACGAGCAGTACTTC.

The rearrangement links TRBV28 to TRBJ1-2, with D tentatively TRBD1 (6 bases). CDR1 MDHEN and CDR2 SYDVKM come from the germline V gene. This CDR3 has 16 amino acids. Trimming left V 1 base short and J 6 bases short, with 18 bases between. CDR3 nucleotides: TGTGCCAGCAGTTTATTAGGCGGCAGGGGAACGGATGGCTACACCTTC. Translating gives CASSLLGGRGTDGYTF.

In DNA form, the CDR3 reads TGTGCCAGCAGTTTATATCCGCTAAACACTGAAGCTTTCTTT. It codes for CASSLYPLNTEAFF. The chain has TRBV27 and TRBJ1-1; D not resolved. Trimming shortened V by 1 base and J by 2 bases, and 8 bases separated the two germline ends. CDR1 is MNHEY, CDR2 SMNVEV, per germline (reference sequence). The CDR3 has 14 residues.

The chain joins TRBV4-3 to TRBJ2-7; D might be TRBD1 (5 bases). The ends were cut back, 1 base at V and 0 bases at J, with 7 bases in the middle. The germline V gene has CDR1 LGHNA and CDR2 YSLEER. The CDR3 length is 14 residues. The CDR3 nucleotides read TGCGCCAGCAGCCAAGGGGGCACCTCCTACGAGCAGTACTTC. This sequence encodes CASSQGGTSYEQYF.

This chain uses TRBV11-2 with TRBJ1-1; 8 bases fit TRBD1. The CDR3 runs to 18 residues. Trimming cost V 2 bases and J 1 base; bases outside gene matches: 12. Germline assignment: CDR1 SGHAT and CDR2 FQNNGV. The CDR3 here is CASSLSGETGDPNTEAFF. DNA of the CDR3: TGTGCCAGCAGCTTATCAGGCGAGACAGGGGACCCGAACACTGAAGCTTTCTTT.

The gene calls are TRBV6-2 or TRBV6-3 and TRBJ2-3; 7 nucleotides align to TRBD2. V was clipped by 0 bases and J by 0 bases; unmatched bases: 12. Germline-derived CDR1 and CDR2 are MNHEY and SVGEGT. The CDR3 covers 19 residues. The CDR3, as DNA: TGTGCCAGCAGTTACTCGACCGGGACTACCCTCCTAAGCACAGATACGCAGTATTTT. This translates into CASSYSTGTTLLSTDTQYF.

V gene TRBV6-1 combines with J gene TRBJ2-2; 9 nucleotides line up with TRBD1. The J segment lost 3 bases and the V segment lost 1 base, leaving 0 bases of the junction unmatched. CDR1 and CDR2 (germline): MNHNS, SASEGT. The CDR3 has 15 amino acids. The CDR3 region has the DNA TGTGCCAGCAGTGAAGACAGGGGGCACACCGGGGAGCTGTTTTTT. This encodes CASSEDRGHTGELFF.

The chain uses TRBV2 and TRBJ2-5; tentative D call: TRBD1 (5 bases). The V end was cut by 10 bases, the J end by 1 base, with 10 bases between. Germline V gene data show CDR1 as SNHLY and CDR2 as FYNNEI. The CDR3 spans 12 residues. The CDR3 DNA reads as TGTGCCAATCGACAGACCCAAGAGACCCAGTACTTC. It codes for CANRQTQETQYF.

V gene TRBV6-5 combines with J gene TRBJ1-4; 9 nucleotides align to TRBD1. This CDR3 has 14 amino acids. Looked up from germline, CDR1 is MNHEY and CDR2 is SVGAGI. The ends lost 2 bases at V and 7 bases at J; junction bases unmatched: 2. CDR3 in DNA: TGTGCCAGCAGTTACGGACAGGGGCGTGAAAAACTGTTTTTT. Residues: CASSYGQGREKLFF.

V usage is TRBV4-1 and J usage is TRBJ1-4; no reliable D call. V dropped 1 base and J dropped 10 bases, with 7 bases sitting between them. This CDR3 is 12 amino acids long. Germline values: CDR1 MGHRA, CDR2 YSYEKL. This CDR3 reads CASSQVTGKLFF. CDR3 DNA sequence: TGCGCCAGCAGCCAAGTCACGGGAAAACTGTTTTTT.

V usage is TRBV2 and J usage is TRBJ2-1, with D possibly being TRBD1 (5 bases). In germline, CDR1 is SNHLY, CDR2 FYNNEI. The length of the CDR3 is 12 residues. Deletions cut 4 bases from V and 7 bases from J, with 8 bases between. The CDR3 nucleotides are TGTGCCAGCAGTGGACAGACAAATGAGCAGTTCTTC. The encoded protein is CASSGQTNEQFF.

The chain is built from TRBV12-3 or TRBV12-4 and TRBJ2-7, with 7 bases identical to TRBD1. With V trimmed by 3 bases and J by 2 bases, 1 base remained unmatched. The CDR3 has 13 residues. DNA for the CDR3: TGTGCCAGCAGTTTGGGACAGACCTACGAGCAGTACTTC. This codes for CASSLGQTYEQYF.

This chain links TRBV19 with TRBJ1-2, with D unresolved. Germline V gives CDR1 LNHDA, CDR2 SQIVND (reference sequence). There are 14 residues in the CDR3. V lost 3 bases and J 6 bases, leaving 14 bases between the germline ends. CDR3 amino acids: CASSMGGLRNGYTF. CDR3 sequence (DNA): TGTGCCAGTAGTATGGGAGGGCTAAGGAATGGCTACACCTTC.

The CDR3 nucleotides are TGTGCCAGCAGTTTTCAGTTCACAGATACGCAGTATTTT. It codes for CASSFQFTDTQYF. V usage is TRBV27 and J usage is TRBJ2-3; D unresolved. Germline CDR1 and CDR2: MNHEY and SMNVEV (reference sequence). Trimming left V 3 bases short and J 2 bases short, with 6 bases between. The CDR3 loop spans 13 amino acids.

The gene calls are TRBV29-1 and TRBJ2-4; D perhaps matches TRBD2 (5 bases). The germline gives CDR1 SQVTM, CDR2 ANQGSEA. V dropped 3 bases and J dropped 0 bases, with 18 bases sitting between them. This CDR3 is built from 17 residues. The CDR3 here is CSVEKARGTLAKNIQYF. In nucleotides, the CDR3 is TGCAGCGTTGAGAAGGCCCGGGGAACCCTAGCCAAAAACATTCAGTACTTC.

This clone was found once. The chain uses TRBV10-3 and TRBJ2-1, with 7 bases lining up with TRBD1. CDR3 length: 14 amino acids. The germline CDR1 and CDR2 sequences are ENHRY and SYGVKD. The ends lost 9 bases at V and 3 bases at J; junction bases unmatched: 8. The CDR3 protein is CAITGVLGYNEQFF. DNA for the CDR3: TGTGCCATTACAGGGGTTTTAGGCTACAATGAGCAGTTCTTC.

The chain is built from TRBV7-8 and TRBJ2-1; the match to TRBD2 covers 7 bases. The V segment lost 1 base and the J segment 6 bases; nucleotides outside the gene matches: 18. The CDR3 loop spans 19 amino acids. Germline CDR1 and CDR2: SGHVS and FQNEAQ. In nucleotides, the CDR3 is TGTGCCAGCAGCTTAGTTGCCGTCGGGGGTGATCGGGGGGTCAATGAGCAGTTCTTC. Protein sequence: CASSLVAVGGDRGVNEQFF.

This chain uses TRBV27 with TRBJ2-3; 7 positions match TRBD2. The CDR3 runs to 15 residues. V gave up 2 bases and J gave up 1 base; unmatched junction bases: 3. The germline V gene has CDR1 MNHEY and CDR2 SMNVEV (reference sequence). The CDR3 DNA reads TGTGCCAGCAGTTTAAGTACTAGCGGCACAGATACGCAGTATTTT. It translates to CASSLSTSGTDTQYF.

This rearrangement joins TRBV7-9 to TRBJ1-2; maybe TRBD1 (5 bases). The CDR3 consists of 15 residues. Germline CDR1 reads SEHNR; CDR2 reads FQNEAQ (reference sequence). The V end lost 4 bases, the J end lost 10 bases, and 22 bases lay between the germline ends. CDR3: CASSSKRDGRGYYTF. CDR3 nucleotide sequence: TGTGCCAGCAGCTCTAAACGGGACGGGAGAGGCTACTACACCTTC.

J is TRBJ2-7 and V is TRBV7-6; 10 bases agree with TRBD1. Germline values: CDR1 SGHVS, CDR2 FNYEAQ. The CDR3 has 16 amino acids. Trimming took 2 bases from V and 4 from J; bases not matched to a gene: 8. CDR3 sequence: CASSLSSTGGAYEQYF. Written as DNA, the CDR3 is TGTGCCAGCAGCTTATCTTCGACAGGGGGCGCGTACGAGCAGTACTTC.

This clone has a single count. The DNA for the CDR3 is TGTGCCAGCAGCCCTCGGACAGCCTATGGCTACACCTTC. Translation gives CASSPRTAYGYTF. The chain links TRBV13 to TRBJ1-2; D perhaps matches TRBD1 (6 bases). Germline assignment: CDR1 PRHDT and CDR2 FYEKMQ (reference sequence). CDR3 length equals 13 residues. V was shortened by 5 bases and J by 4 bases, with 11 bases between the two germline ends.

The chain carries TRBV4-2 and TRBJ1-3; D not certain. Trimming cost V 0 bases and J 4 bases, with 4 bases left between them. This CDR3 spans 13 amino acids. Germline V CDR1 and CDR2: LGHNA, YNFKEQ. CDR3 in DNA: TGTGCCAGCAGCCAAGATATCGGAAACACCATATATTTT. Its protein is CASSQDIGNTIYF.

This sequence joins TRBV2 and TRBJ2-2; D is possibly TRBD1 (5 bases). Trimming took off 2 bases at V and 4 bases at J, with 5 bases between the two ends. The CDR3 extends over 13 amino acids. Germline V gene sequence: CDR1 SNHLY, CDR2 FYNNEI. Here the CDR3 reads CASSEQGTGELFF. Written as DNA, the CDR3 is TGTGCCAGCAGTGAACAGGGCACCGGGGAGCTGTTTTTT. Combining the CDR3 with reference TRBV2 and TRBJ2-2 gives the whole variable domain EPEVTQTPSHQVTQMGQEVILRCVPISNHLYFYWYRQILGQKVEFLVSFYNNEISEKSEIFDDQFSVERPDGSNFTLKIRSTKLEDSAMYFCASSEQGTGELFFGEGSRLTVL.

The gene calls are TRBV7-9 and TRBJ1-5; a weak D match, TRBD1 (5 bases). The V gene's germline CDR1 is SEHNR and CDR2 FQNEAQ (reference sequence). There are 14 residues in the CDR3. V was pared by 5 bases and J by 0 bases, with 8 bases between. CDR3 in amino acids: CASSITGSNQPQHF. The CDR3 DNA reads as TGTGCCAGCAGCATCACAGGTAGCAATCAGCCCCAGCATTTT.

The gene calls are TRBV2 and TRBJ1-1; D is unresolved. The germline V gene encodes CDR1 SNHLY and CDR2 FYNNEI. The CDR3 length is 13 residues. Deletions cut 7 bases from V and 4 bases from J, with 13 bases between. The CDR3 DNA follows: TGTGCCAGCAAGTCGGGTCTCCTCACTGAAGCTTTCTTT. Translating it yields CASKSGLLTEAFF.

This rearrangement joins TRBV7-9 to TRBJ1-2; D not certain. This CDR3 is built from 13 residues. The ends were cut back, 6 bases at V and 7 bases at J, with 15 bases in the middle. CDR1 is SEHNR, CDR2 FQNEAQ, per germline (reference sequence). CDR3 region: CASSSTVGSGYTF. The CDR3 region has the DNA TGTGCCAGCAGTTCCACTGTAGGGAGTGGCTACACCTTC.